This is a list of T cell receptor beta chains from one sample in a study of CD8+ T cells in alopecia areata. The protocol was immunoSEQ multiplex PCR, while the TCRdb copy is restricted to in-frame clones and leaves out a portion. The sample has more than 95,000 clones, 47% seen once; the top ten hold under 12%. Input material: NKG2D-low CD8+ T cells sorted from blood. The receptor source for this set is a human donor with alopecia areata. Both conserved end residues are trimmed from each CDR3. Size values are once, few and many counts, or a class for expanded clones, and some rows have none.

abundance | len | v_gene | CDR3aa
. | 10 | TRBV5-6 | ASSRTLNEQF
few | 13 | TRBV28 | ASIFGQGPSYEQY
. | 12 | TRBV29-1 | SVELQLSTYEQY
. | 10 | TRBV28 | ASTQVHNEQF
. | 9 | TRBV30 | AWSWNTEAF
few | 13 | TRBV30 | AWSVSGGEINEQF
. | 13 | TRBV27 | ASSISQGVQETQY
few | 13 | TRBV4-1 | ASSQTSGRAYEQY
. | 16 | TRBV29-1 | SVPGFWGAGAPNNEQF
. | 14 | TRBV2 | ASGRTASGFTGELF
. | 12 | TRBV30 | ASSVGSGANVLT
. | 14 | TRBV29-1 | SVEDSETGNSYEQY
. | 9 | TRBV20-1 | SAPLGDEQY
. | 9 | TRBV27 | ASSLFNEQF
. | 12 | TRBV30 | AWSPPTNTDTQY
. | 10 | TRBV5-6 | ASSLGPLEQY
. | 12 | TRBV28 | ASSYRDSNQPQH
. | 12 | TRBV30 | AWSTVASTDTQY
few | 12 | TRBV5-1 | ASSPIAGEETQY
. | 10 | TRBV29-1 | SVPTGVTEAF
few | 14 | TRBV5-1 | ASSGSGTGVRETQY
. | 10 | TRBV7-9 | ASSYDGYEAF
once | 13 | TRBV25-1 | ASSEARQLNQPQH
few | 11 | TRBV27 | ASSWDGDQPQH
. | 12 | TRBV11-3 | ASSTRLAFETQY
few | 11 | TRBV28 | ASSYGVSYEQY
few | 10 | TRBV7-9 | ASSLGTQPQH
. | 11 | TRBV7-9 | ASSSGTPETQY
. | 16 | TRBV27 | ASRGLLAGEFAKNIQY
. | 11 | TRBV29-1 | SVKIAGVNEQF
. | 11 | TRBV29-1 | SVDRGSPGGYT
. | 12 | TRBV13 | ASSSSSGADTQY
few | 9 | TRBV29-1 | SVETGDTQY